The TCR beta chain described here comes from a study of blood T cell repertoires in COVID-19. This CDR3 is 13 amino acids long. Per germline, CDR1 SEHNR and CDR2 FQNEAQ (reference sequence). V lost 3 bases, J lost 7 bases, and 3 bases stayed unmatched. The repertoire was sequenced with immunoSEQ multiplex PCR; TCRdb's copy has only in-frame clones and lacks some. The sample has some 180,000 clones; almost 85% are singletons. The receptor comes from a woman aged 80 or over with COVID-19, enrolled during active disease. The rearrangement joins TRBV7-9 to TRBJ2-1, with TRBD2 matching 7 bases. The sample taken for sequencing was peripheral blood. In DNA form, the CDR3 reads TGTGCCAGCAGCTTTCCAGCGGGAAATGAGCAGTTCTTC. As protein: CASSFPAGNEQFF. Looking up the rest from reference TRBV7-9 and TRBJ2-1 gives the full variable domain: DTGVSQNPRHKITKRGQNVTFRCDPISEHNRLYWYRQTLGQGPEFLTYFQNEAQLEKSRLLSDRFSAERPKGSFSTLEIQRTEQGDSAMYLCASSFPAGNEQFFGPGTRLTVL.